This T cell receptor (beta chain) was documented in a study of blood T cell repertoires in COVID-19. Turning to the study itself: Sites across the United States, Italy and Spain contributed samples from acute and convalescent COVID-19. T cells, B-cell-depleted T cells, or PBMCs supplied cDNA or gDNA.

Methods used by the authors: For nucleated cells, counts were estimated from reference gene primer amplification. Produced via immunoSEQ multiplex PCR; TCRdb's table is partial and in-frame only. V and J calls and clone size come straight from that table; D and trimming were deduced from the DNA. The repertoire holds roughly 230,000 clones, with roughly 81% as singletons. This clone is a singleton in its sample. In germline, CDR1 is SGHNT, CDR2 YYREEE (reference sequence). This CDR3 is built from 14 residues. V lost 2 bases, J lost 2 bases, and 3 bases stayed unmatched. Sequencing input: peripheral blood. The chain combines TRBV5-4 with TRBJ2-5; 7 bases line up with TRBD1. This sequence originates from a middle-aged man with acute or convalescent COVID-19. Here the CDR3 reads CASSLQGKQETQYF. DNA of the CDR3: TGTGCCAGCAGCTTACAGGGGAAACAAGAGACCCAGTACTTC.